The present T cell receptor (beta chain) was sequenced within a study of blood T cell repertoires in COVID-19. The table came from immunoSEQ multiplex PCR; TCRdb's copy has only in-frame clones and leaves some out. The sample has about 200,000 clones, 85% seen once. V dropped 3 bases and J dropped 7; count of bases not matched to a gene: 2. Germline V CDR1 and CDR2: SEHNR, FQNEAQ (reference sequence). The CDR3 totals 13 residues. The chain carries TRBV7-9 and TRBJ2-7, with 11 bases identical to TRBD2. The sequence derives from a man in his forties who had recovered from COVID-19. Sequencing input: PBMCs or T cells enriched from blood (not recorded which). The CDR3 nucleotides are TGTGCCAGCAGCTTTACTAGCGGGAGTGAGCAGTACTTC. This gives the protein CASSFTSGSEQYF. The entire variable domain, with the rest obtained from reference TRBV7-9 and TRBJ2-7, is as follows: DTGVSQNPRHKITKRGQNVTFRCDPISEHNRLYWYRQTLGQGPEFLTYFQNEAQLEKSRLLSDRFSAERPKGSFSTLEIQRTEQGDSAMYLCASSFTSGSEQYFGPGTRLTVT.